The T cell receptor (beta chain) described here comes from a study of blood T cell repertoires in COVID-19. Study details: The samples span acute and convalescent COVID-19 from the United States, Italy and Spain.

Germline CDR1 SGHRS, CDR2 YFSETQ. This CDR3 spans 14 amino acids. V gave up 4 bases and J gave up 3 bases, with 11 bases separating them. Profiling relied on immunoSEQ multiplex PCR, and the TCRdb table lists in-frame clones only, not all of them. The profile covers around 100,000 clones, with 75% to 85% appearing a single time and 4% to 5.5% taken by the ten largest. Sequencing was done on a sample of peripheral blood. This receptor was identified in a man between 60 and 75 years old with acute or convalescent COVID-19. The chain is built from TRBV5-1 and TRBJ2-1, with D maybe TRBD2 (6 bases). The CDR3 region has the DNA TGCGCCAGCAGCCCTACGGGGGTCTACAATGAGCAGTTCTTC. Residues: CASSPTGVYNEQFF. Variable domain in full (rest from reference TRBV5-1 and TRBJ2-1): KAGVTQTPRYLIKTRGQQVTLSCSPISGHRSVSWYQQTPGQGLQFLFEYFSETQRNKGNFPGRFSGRQFSNSRSEMNVSTLELGDSALYLCASSPTGVYNEQFFGPGTRLTVL.